This paragraph covers one T cell receptor beta chain sequence. This entry comes from a study of CD8 T cells in Susac syndrome. With random hexamers, about 0.5 to 1 ug RNA was reverse transcribed. Amplification of TCR beta CDR3 spanned 54 Vbeta and 13 Jbeta via immunoSEQ multiplex PCR. Via MiXCR, TCRdb re-called the immunoSEQ multiplex PCR reads, giving one row per CDR3 protein. This sample carries fewer than 350,000 distinct CDR3 sequences, almost 85% of them seen once, and the ten largest clones take around 0.22%. TCR beta sequencing covered blood CD8+ and CD4+ T cells. The patients serving as multiple sclerosis controls were treatment-naive. They had stable or active relapsing-remitting disease and fulfilled revised McDonald criteria. Negative isolation yielded the CD8+ and CD4+ T cells, while FACS enriched the TEMRA cells. The receptor's source is a human donor with multiple sclerosis. The specimen was CD8+ T cells from PBMCs.

The CDR3 protein is CASSPEVRGYGYTF. As DNA, the CDR3 is TGCGCCAGCAGCCCGGAGGTCAGAGGCTATGGCTACACCTTC. The V gene is TRBV5-1, the J gene TRBJ1-2; no reliable D call. The CDR3 length is 14 residues. V gave up 4 bases and J gave up 4 bases, with 14 bases separating them. The germline V gene has CDR1 SGHRS and CDR2 YFSETQ.